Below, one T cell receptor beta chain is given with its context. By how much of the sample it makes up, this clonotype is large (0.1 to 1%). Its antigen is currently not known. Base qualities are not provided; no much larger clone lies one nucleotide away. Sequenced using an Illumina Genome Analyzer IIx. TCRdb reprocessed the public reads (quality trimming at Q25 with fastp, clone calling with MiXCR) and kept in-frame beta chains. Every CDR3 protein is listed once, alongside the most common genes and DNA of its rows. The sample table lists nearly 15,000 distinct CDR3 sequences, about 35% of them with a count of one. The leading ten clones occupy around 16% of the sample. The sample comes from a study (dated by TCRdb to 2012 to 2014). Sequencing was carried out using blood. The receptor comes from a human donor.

The DNA sequence is as follows: TGTGCCAGCAGCCAAGAGACCGACAGCTCCTACGAGCAGTACTTC. Its translation is CASSQETDSSYEQYF. Recombination connected TRBV4-2 to TRBJ2-7; a weak D assignment points to TRBD1 (5 bases agree). Including the terminal cysteine and phenylalanine, the CDR3 comprises 15 residues. The kept DNA is CDR3 alone, 45 bases in frame from the first base. The V and J ends are trimmed by 0 bases and 0 bases, leaving 9 bases between them. The germline V gene supplies CDR1 LGHNA and CDR2 YNFKEQ.